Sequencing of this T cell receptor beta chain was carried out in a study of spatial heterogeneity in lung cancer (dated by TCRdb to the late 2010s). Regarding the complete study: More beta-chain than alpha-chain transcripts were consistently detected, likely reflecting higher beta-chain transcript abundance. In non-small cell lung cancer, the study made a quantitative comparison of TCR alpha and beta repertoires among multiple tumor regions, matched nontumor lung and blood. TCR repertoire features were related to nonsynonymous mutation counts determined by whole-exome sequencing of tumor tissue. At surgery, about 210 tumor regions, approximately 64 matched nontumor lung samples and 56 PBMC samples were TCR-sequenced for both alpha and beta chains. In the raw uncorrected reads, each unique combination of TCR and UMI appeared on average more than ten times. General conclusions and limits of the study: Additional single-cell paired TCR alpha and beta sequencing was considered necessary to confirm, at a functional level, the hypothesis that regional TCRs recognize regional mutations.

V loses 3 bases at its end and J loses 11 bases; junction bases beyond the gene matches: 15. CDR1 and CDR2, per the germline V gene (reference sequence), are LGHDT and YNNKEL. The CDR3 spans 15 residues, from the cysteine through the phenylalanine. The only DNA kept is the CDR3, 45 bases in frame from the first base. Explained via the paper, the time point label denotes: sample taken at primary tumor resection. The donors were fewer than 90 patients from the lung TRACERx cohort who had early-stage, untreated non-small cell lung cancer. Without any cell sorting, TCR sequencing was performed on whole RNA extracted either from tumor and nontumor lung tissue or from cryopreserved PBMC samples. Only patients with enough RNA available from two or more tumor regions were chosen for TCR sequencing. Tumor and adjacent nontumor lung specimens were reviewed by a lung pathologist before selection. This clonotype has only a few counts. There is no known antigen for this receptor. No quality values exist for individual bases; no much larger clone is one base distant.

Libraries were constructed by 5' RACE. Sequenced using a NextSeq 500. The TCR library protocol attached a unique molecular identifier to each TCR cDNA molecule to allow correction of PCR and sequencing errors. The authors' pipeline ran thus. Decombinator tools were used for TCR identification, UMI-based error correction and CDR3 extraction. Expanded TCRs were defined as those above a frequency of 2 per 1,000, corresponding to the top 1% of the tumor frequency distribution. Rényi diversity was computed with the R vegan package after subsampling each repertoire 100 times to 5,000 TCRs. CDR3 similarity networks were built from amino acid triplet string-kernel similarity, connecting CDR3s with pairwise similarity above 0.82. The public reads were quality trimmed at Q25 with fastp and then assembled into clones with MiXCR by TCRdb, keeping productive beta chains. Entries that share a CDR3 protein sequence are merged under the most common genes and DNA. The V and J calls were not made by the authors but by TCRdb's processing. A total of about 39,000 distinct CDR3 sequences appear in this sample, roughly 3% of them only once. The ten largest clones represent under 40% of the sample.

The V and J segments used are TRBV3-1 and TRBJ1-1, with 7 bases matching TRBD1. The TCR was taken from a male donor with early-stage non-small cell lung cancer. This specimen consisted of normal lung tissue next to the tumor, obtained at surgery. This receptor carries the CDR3 CASSQTGTRGARAFF. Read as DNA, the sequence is TGTGCCAGCAGCCAGACAGGGACTCGTGGCGCGAGGGCTTTCTTT. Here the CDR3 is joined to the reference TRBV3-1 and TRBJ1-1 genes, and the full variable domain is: DTAVSQTPKYLVTQMGNDKSIKCEQNLGHDTMYWYKQDSKKFLKIMFSYNNKELIINETVPNRFSPKSPDKAHLNLHINSLELGDSAVYFCASSQTGTRGARAFFGQGTRLTVV.